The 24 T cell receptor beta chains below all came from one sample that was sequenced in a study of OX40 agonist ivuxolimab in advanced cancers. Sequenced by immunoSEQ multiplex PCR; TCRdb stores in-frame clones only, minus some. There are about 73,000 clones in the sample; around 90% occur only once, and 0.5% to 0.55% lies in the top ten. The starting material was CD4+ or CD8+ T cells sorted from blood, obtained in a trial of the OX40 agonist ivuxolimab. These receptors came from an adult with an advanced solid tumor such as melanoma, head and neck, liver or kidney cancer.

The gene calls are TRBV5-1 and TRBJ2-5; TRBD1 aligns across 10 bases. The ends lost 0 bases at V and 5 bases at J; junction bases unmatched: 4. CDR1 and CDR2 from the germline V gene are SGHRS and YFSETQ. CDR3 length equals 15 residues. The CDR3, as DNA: TGCGCCAGCAGCTTGGGGGACAGGGGAATGGAGACCCAGTACTTC. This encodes CASSLGDRGMETQYF.

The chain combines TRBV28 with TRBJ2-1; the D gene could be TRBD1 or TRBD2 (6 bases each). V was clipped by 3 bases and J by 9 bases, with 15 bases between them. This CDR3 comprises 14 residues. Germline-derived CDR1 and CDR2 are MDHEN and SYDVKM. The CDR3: CASSFHREVREQFF. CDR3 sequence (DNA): TGTGCCAGCAGTTTCCACAGGGAGGTCCGTGAGCAGTTCTTC.

CDR3 nucleotides: TGTGCCAGCAGCAACCTTACGAAGACCCAGTACTTC. Translation: CASSNLTKTQYF. This chain links TRBV27 with TRBJ2-5; D is ambiguous. The CDR3 runs to 12 residues. Germline CDR1 reads MNHEY; CDR2 reads SMNVEV (reference sequence). The germline V and J ends were trimmed by 6 bases and 6 bases, with 11 bases remaining between them.

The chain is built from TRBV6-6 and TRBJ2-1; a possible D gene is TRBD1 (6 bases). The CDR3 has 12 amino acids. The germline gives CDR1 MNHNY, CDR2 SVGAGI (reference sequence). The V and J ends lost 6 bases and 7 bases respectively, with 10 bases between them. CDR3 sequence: CASSIRGNEQFF. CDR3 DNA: TGTGCCAGCAGCATCAGGGGAAATGAGCAGTTCTTC.

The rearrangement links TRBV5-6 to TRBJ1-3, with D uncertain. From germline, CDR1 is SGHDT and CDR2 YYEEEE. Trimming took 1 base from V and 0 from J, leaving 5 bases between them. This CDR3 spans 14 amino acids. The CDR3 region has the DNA TGTGCCAGCAGCTTGTTTGACTCTGGAAACACCATATATTTT. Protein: CASSLFDSGNTIYF.

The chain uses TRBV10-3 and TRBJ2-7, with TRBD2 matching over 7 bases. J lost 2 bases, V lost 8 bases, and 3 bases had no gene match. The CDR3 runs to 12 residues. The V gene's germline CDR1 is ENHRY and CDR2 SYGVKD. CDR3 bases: TGTGCCATCTCTAGCGGTCCCTACGAGCAGTACTTC. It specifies CAISSGPYEQYF.

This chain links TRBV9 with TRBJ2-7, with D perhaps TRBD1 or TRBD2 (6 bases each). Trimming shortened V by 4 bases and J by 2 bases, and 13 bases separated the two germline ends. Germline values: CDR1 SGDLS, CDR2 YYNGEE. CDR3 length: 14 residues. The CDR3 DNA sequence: TGTGCCAGCAGCCAGGGGACTGGGACCTACGAGCAGTACTTC. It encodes CASSQGTGTYEQYF.

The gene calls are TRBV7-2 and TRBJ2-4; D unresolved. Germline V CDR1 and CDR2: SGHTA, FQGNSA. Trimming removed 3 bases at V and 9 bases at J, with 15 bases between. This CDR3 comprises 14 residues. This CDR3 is CASSLTRAVGIQYF. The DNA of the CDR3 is TGTGCCAGCAGCTTGACACGGGCAGTGGGCATTCAGTACTTC.

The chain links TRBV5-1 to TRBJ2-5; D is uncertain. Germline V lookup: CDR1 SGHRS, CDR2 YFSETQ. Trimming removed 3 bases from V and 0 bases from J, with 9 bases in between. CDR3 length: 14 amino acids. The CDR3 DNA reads TGCGCCAGCAGCTCGGACGGGTACCAAGAGACCCAGTACTTC. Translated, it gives CASSSDGYQETQYF. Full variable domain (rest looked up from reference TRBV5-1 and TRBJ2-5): KAGVTQTPRYLIKTRGQQVTLSCSPISGHRSVSWYQQTPGQGLQFLFEYFSETQRNKGNFPGRFSGRQFSNSRSEMNVSTLELGDSALYLCASSSDGYQETQYFGPGTRLLVL.

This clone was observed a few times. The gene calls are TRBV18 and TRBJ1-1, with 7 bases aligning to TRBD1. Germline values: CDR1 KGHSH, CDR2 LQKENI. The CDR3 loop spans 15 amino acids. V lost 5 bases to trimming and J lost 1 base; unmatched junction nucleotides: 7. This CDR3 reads CASSEGQTPNTEAFF. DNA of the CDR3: TGTGCCAGCTCAGAGGGACAGACGCCGAACACTGAAGCTTTCTTT.

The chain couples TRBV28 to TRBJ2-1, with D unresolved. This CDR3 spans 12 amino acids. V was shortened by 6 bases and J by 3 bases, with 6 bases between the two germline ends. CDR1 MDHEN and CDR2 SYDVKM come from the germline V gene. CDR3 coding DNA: TGTGCCAGCAGCCCGGGCTACAATGAGCAGTTCTTC. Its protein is CASSPGYNEQFF.

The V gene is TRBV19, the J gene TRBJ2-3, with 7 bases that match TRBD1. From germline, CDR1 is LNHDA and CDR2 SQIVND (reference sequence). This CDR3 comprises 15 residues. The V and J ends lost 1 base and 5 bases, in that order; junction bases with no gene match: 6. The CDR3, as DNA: TGTGCCAGTAGTATAGGGCACAGGGGAGTAGATACGCAGTATTTT. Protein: CASSIGHRGVDTQYF. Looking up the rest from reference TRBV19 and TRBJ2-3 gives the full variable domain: DGGITQSPKYLFRKEGQNVTLSCEQNLNHDAMYWYRQDPGQGLRLIYYSQIVNDFQKGDIAEGYSVSREKKESFPLTVTSAQKNPTAFYLCASSIGHRGVDTQYFGPGTRLTVL.

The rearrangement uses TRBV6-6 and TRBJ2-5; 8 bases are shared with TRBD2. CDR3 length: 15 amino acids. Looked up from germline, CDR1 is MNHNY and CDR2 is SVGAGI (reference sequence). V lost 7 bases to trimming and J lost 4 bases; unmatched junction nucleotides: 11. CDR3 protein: CASTPGREVRETQYF. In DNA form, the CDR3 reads TGTGCCAGCACCCCAGGGCGGGAGGTTAGAGAGACCCAGTACTTC.

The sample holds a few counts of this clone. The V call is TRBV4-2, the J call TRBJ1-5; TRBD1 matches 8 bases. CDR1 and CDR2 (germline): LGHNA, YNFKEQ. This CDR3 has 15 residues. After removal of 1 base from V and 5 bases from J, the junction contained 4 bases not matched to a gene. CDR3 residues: CASSQGTGMYQPQHF. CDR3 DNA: TGTGCCAGCAGCCAAGGGACAGGGATGTATCAGCCCCAGCATTTT.

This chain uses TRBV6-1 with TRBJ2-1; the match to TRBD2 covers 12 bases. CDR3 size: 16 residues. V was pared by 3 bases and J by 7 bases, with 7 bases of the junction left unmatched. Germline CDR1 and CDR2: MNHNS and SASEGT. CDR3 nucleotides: TGTGCCAGCAGTGACCAGGGACTAGCGGGTCAGAATGAGCAGTTCTTC. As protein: CASSDQGLAGQNEQFF.

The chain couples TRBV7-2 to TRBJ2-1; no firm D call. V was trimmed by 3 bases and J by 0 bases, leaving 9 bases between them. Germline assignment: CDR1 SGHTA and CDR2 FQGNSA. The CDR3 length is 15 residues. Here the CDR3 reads CASSLGESSYNEQFF. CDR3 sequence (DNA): TGTGCCAGCAGCTTGGGCGAGAGCTCCTACAATGAGCAGTTCTTC.

CDR3 coding DNA: TGTGCCAGCAGCAAAGGGAGGGGGGTCCATGACCTATTAGATACGCAGTATTTT. Translating it yields CASSKGRGVHDLLDTQYF. The J gene is TRBJ2-3, the V gene TRBV21-1. TRBV21-1 is annotated as a pseudogene. This CDR3 contains 18 residues.

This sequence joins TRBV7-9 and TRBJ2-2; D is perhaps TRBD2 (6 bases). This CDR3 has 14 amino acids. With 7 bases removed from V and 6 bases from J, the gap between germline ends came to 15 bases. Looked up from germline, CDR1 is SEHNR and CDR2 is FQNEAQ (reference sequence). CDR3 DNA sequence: TGTGCCAGCATCAATAATCGGGGGTCCGGGGAGCTGTTTTTT. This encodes CASINNRGSGELFF.

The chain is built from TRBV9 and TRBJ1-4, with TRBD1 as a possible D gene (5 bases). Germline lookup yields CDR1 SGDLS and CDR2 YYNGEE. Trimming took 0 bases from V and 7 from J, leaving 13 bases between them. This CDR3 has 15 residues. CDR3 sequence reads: CASSVDRGVSEKLFF. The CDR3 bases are TGTGCCAGCAGCGTAGATAGAGGGGTCAGTGAAAAACTGTTTTTT.

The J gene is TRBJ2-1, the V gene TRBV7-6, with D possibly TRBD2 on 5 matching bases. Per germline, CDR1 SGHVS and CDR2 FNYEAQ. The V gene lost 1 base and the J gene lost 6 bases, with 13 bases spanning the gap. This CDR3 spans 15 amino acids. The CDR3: CASSLETTRVNEQFF. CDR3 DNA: TGTGCCAGCAGCTTAGAGACAACTAGGGTCAATGAGCAGTTCTTC.

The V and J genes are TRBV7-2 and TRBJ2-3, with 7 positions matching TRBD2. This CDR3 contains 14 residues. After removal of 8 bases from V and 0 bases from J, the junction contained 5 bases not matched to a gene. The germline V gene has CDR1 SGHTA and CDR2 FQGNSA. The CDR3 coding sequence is TGTGCCAGCGGGGGGGGTCCTAGCACAGATACGCAGTATTTT. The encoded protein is CASGGGPSTDTQYF.

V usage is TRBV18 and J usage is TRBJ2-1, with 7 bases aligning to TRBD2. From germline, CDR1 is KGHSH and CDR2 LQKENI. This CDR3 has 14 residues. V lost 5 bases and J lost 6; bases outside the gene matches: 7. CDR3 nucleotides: TGTGCCAGCTCAGTCCTGGGCGGGGGCAATGAGCAGTTCTTC. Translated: CASSVLGGGNEQFF.

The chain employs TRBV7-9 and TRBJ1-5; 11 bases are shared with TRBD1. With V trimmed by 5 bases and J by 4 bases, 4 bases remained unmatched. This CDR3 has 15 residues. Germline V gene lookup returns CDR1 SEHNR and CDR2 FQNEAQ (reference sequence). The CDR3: CASSKGQGENQPQHF. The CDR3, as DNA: TGTGCCAGCAGCAAGGGACAGGGGGAGAATCAGCCCCAGCATTTT.

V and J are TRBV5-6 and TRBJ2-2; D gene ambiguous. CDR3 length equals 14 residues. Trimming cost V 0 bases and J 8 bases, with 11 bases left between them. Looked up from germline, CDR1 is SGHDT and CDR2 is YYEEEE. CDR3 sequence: CASSLATAGGELFF. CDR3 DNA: TGTGCCAGCAGCTTGGCCACTGCTGGGGGGGAGCTGTTTTTT.